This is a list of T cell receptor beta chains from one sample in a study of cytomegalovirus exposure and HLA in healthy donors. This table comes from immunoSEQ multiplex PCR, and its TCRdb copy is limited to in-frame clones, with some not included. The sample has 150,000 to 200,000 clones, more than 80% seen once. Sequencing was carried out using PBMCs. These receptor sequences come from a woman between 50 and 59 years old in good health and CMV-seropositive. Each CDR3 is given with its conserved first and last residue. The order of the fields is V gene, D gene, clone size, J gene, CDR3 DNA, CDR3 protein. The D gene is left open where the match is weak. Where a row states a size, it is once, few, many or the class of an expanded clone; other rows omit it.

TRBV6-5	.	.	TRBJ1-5	TGTGCCAGCAGTTATAGGGGGAATCAGCCCCAGCATTTT	CASSYRGNQPQHF
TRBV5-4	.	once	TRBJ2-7	TGTGCCAGCAGCTTCGATAGGGGTCCCCTCCACGAGCAGTACTTC	CASSFDRGPLHEQYF
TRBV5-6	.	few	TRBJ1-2	TGTGCCACTCAAAAGGCGGCAGGGGATCGCTACACCTTC	CATQKAAGDRYTF
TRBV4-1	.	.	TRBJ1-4	TGCGCCAGCAGACGGCAGGGTGAAGCAACTAATGAAAAACTGTTTTTT	CASRRQGEATNEKLFF
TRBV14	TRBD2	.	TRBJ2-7	TGTGCCAGCAGCCAAGTCCCTAGCGGGGGGACGTACTTC	CASSQVPSGGTYF
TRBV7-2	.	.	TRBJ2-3	TGTGCCAGCAGCCCTAGGACACCCCTCGTGGATACGCAGTATTTT	CASSPRTPLVDTQYF
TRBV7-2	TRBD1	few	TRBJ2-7	TGTGCCAGCAGTCTGGGCGGGACAGGGGGCGGCTACGAGCAGTACTTC	CASSLGGTGGGYEQYF
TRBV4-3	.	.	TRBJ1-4	TGCGCCAGCAGCCAGGGCGACAGAGCAACTAATGAAAAACTGTTTTTT	CASSQGDRATNEKLFF
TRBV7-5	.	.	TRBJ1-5	TGTGCCAGAAGACCCACCACGTTAGGGGGCAATCAGCCCCAGCATTTT	CARRPTTLGGNQPQHF
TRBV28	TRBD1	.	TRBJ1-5	TGTGCCAGCAGTTTACCCTCCAGGGGGCTTGATCAGCCCCAGCATTTT	CASSLPSRGLDQPQHF
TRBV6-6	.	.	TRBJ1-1	TGTGCCAGCACAAAGACAGGTCGTGGCACTGAAGCTTTCTTT	CASTKTGRGTEAFF
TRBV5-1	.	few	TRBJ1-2	TGCGCCAGCTCCGAGATTCCAGACAGCTATGGCTACACCTTC	CASSEIPDSYGYTF
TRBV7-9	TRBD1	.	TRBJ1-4	TGTTCCAGCAGCTTGTGGGACAGGGATGAAAAACTGTTTTTT	CSSSLWDRDEKLFF
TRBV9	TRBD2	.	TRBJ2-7	TGTGCCAGCAGCGTAGGGGGGGGTAACGTCTACGAGCAGTACTTC	CASSVGGGNVYEQYF
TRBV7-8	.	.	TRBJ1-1	TGTGCCAGCAGCTTGTCAGGTAGGAGGGACTTGAACACTGAAGCTTTCTTT	CASSLSGRRDLNTEAFF
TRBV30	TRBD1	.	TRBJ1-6	TGTGCCTGGAACCTCCAAACCGGGACAGTAAATTCACCCCTCCACTTT	CAWNLQTGTVNSPLHF
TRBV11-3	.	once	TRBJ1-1	TGTGCCAGCAGCTTAGGCGGGATCGGACGGAAGAACACTGAAGCTTTCTTT	CASSLGGIGRKNTEAFF
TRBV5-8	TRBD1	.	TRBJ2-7	TGTGCCAGCAGCTTGGAGGGGACAGGGGGAGACGAGCAGTACTTC	CASSLEGTGGDEQYF